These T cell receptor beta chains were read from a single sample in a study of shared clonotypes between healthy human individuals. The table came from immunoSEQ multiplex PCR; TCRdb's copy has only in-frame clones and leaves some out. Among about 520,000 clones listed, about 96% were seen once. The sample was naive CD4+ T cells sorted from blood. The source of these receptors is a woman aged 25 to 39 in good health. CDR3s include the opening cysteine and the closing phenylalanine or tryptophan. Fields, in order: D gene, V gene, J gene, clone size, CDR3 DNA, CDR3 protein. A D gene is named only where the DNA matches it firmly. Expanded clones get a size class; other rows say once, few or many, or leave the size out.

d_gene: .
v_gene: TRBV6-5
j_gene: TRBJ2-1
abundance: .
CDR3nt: TGTGCCAGCAGTTGGGTCGGAGGGGAGCAGTTCTTC
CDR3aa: CASSWVGGEQFF

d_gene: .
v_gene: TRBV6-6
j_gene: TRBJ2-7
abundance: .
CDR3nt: TGTGCCAGCAGTTACCCCGGGGGATACGAGCAGTACTTC
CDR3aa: CASSYPGGYEQYF

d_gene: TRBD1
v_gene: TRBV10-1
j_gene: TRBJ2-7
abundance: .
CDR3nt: TGCGCCAGCAGCGAAGGGACAGGGTATGGAGGGCAGTACTTC
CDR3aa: CASSEGTGYGGQYF

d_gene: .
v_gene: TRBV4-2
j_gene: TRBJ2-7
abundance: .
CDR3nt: TGTGCCAGCAGCCAAGTAGGGAAGGCCTACGAGCAGTACTTC
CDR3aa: CASSQVGKAYEQYF

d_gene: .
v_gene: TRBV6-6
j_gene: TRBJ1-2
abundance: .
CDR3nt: TGTGCCAGCAGCCCAGATCGGGCAGCCTCCCGCATTTCCACCTTC
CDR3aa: CASSPDRAASRISTF

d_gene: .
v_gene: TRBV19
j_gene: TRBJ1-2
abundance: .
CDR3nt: TGTGCCAGTAGTATAGGGACGGGACTCCCCTATGGCTACACCTTC
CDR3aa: CASSIGTGLPYGYTF

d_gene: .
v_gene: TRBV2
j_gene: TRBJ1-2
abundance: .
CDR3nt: TGTGCCAGCAGTTCCCGGGACACCTCATACAGGGGCTACACCTTC
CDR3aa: CASSSRDTSYRGYTF

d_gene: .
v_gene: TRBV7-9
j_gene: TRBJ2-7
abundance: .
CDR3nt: TGTGCCAGCAGCTTAGACCCAGGGCGGCCTTACGAGCAGTACTTC
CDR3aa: CASSLDPGRPYEQYF

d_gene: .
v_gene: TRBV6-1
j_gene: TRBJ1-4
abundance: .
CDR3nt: TGTGCCAGCAACCCGGGGGGGGGTCTCAATGAAAAACTGTTTTTT
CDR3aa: CASNPGGGLNEKLFF

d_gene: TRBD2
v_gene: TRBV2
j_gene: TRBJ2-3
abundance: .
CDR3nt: TGTGCCAGCAGTGTGAGGCTAGCGGGAGGAGGGCGCACAGATACGCAGTATTTT
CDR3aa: CASSVRLAGGGRTDTQYF

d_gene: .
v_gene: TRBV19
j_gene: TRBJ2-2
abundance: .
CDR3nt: TGTGCCAGTAGGACTAACGGGGTCACCGGGGAGCTGTTTTTT
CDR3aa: CASRTNGVTGELFF

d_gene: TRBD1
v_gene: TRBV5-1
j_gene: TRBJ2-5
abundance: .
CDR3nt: TGCGCCAGCAGCTTCCGGACAGGGGAGGTGGAGACCCAGTACTTC
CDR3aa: CASSFRTGEVETQYF

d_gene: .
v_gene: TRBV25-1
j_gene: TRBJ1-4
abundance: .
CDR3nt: TGTGCCAGCACCCGATTTGGTAGTGAAAAACTGTTTTTT
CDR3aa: CASTRFGSEKLFF

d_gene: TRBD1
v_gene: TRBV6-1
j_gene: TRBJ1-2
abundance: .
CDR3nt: TGTGCCAGCAGCCGGGACAGCCCAGTGGGCTATGGCTACACCTTC
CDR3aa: CASSRDSPVGYGYTF

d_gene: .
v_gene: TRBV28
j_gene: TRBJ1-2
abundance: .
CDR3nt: TGTGCCAGCACCCCCTTCGGCGTCAGGGGCTATGGCTACACCTTC
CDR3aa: CASTPFGVRGYGYTF

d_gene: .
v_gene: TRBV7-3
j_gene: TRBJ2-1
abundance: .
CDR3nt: TGTGCCAGCAGCCCCATAGGGGGAGGGCGAAGCAATGAGCAGTTCTTC
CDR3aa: CASSPIGGGRSNEQFF

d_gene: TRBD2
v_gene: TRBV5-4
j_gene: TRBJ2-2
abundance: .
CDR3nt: TGTGCCAGCAGCTCCGGACTAGCGGGAGGCGGGGAGCTGTTTTTT
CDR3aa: CASSSGLAGGGELFF

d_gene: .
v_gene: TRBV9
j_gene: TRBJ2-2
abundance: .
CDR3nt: TGTGCCAGCAGCGGAGGCGGAGCCACCGGGGAGCTGTTTTTT
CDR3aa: CASSGGGATGELFF

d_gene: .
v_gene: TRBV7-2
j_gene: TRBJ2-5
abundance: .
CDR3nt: TGTGCCAGCAGCTTAGCGCCCTATGGGGAGACCCAGTACTTC
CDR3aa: CASSLAPYGETQYF

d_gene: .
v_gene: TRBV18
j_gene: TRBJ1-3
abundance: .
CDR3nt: TGTGCCAGCTCAGTATCCGGGCCAAGTGCGCCTGGAAACACCATATATTTT
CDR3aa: CASSVSGPSAPGNTIYF

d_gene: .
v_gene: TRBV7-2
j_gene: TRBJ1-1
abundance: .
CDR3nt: TGTGCCAGCAGCTCGACAGTGAACACTGAAGCTTTCTTT
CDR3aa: CASSSTVNTEAFF

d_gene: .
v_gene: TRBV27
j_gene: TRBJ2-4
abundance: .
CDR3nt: TGTGCCAGTTCAAGGGGACCAGAAAACATTCAGTACTTC
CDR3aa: CASSRGPENIQYF

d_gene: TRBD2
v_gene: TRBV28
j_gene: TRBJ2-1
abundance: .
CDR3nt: TGTGCCAGCAGTTTAAAGTTCGGGGGGGGTGAGCAGTTCTTC
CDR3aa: CASSLKFGGGEQFF

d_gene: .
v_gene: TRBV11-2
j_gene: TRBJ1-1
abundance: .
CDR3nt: TGTGCCAGCAGCTTAGGTGAGGGGTTGAACACTGAAGCTTTCTTT
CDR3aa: CASSLGEGLNTEAFF

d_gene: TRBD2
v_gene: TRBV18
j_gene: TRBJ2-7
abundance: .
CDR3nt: TGTGCCAGCTCACCAACTAGCGGGAGCTACGAGCAGTACTTC
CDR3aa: CASSPTSGSYEQYF

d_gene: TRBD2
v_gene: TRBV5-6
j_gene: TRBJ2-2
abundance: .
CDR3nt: TGTGCCAGCAGCGCAAACGGACTAGCGGGCGTGAACACCGGGGAGCTGTTTTTT
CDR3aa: CASSANGLAGVNTGELFF

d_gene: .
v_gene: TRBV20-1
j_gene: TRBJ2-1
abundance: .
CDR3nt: TGCAGTGCTAAGAAGAATGAGCAGTTCTTC
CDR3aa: CSAKKNEQFF

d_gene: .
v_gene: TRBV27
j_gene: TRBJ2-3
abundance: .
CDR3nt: TGTGCCAGCAGGTTTACGGGGCCCATGCCTAGTACGCAGTATTTT
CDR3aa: CASRFTGPMPSTQYF

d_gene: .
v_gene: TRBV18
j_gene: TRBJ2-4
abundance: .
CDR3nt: TGTGCCAGCTCCGAAAGGGGCCGGACTATCCACAGAAACATTCAGTACTTC
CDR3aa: CASSERGRTIHRNIQYF

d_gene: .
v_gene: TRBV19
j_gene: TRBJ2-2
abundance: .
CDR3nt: TGTGCCAGTAGTATGTTTTTGAGGGAGCTGTTTTTT
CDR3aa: CASSMFLRELFF

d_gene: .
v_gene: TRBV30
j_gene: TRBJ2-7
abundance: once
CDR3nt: TGTGCCTGGACCGGAGGGGGCCACGAGCAGTACTTC
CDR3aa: CAWTGGGHEQYF

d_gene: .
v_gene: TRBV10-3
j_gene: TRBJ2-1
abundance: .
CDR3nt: TGTGCCATCAGTGTAGGCTACCCAAATGAGCAGTTCTTC
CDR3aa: CAISVGYPNEQFF

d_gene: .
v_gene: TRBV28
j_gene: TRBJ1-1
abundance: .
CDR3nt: TGTGCCAGCATAAGGCAAAACACTGAAGCTTTCTTT
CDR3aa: CASIRQNTEAFF

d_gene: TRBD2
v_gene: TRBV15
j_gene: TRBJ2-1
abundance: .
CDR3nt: TGTGCCACCAGCAGAGATCCTGGGACTAGCGGGAGGAATGAGCAGTTCTTC
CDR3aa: CATSRDPGTSGRNEQFF

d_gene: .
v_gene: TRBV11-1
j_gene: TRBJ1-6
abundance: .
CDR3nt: TGTGCCAGCAGCTTATTGGGAAAATCACCCCTCCACTTT
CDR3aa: CASSLLGKSPLHF

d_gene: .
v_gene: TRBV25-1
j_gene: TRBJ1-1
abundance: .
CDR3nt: TGTGCCAGCAGTGAAGGGGGGAGAACTGAAGCTTTCTTT
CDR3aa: CASSEGGRTEAFF

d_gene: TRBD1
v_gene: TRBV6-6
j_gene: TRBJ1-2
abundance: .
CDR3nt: TGTGCCAGCAGTTACTCCGACAGGGTCTATGGCTACACCTTC
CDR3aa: CASSYSDRVYGYTF

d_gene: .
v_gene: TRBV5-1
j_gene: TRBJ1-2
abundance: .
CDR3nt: TGCGCCAGCAGCTGGGACCCGAATAACTATGGCTACACCTTC
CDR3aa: CASSWDPNNYGYTF

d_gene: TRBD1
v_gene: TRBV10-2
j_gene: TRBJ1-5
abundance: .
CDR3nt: TGCGCCAGCAGTGAGGTGGGGGACAGGGGGTGGCCCCAGCATTTT
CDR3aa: CASSEVGDRGWPQHF

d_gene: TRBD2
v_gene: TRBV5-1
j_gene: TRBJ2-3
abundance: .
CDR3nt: TGCGCCAGCAGCATTACATCTAGCGGGAGGGGAGGGGATACGCAGTATTTT
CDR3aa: CASSITSSGRGGDTQYF

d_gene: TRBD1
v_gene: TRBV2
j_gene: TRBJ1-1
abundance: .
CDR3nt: TGTGCCAGCAGCGTACAGGGGTTGGGGAACACTGAAGCTTTCTTT
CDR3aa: CASSVQGLGNTEAFF

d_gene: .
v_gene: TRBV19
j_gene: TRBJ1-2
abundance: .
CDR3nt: TGTGCCAGTAGTACACGGGGCGGTGGTTTTCCCTACACCTTC
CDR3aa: CASSTRGGGFPYTF

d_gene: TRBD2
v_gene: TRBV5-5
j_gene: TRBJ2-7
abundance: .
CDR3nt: TGTGCCAGCAGCGCACTAGCGGGAGGGCGTTGGGGGTACTTC
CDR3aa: CASSALAGGRWGYF

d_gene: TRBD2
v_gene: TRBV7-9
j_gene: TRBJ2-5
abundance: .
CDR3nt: TGTGCCAGCAGCAACCTAGCGGGAGCAGAGACCCAGTACTTC
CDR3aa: CASSNLAGAETQYF

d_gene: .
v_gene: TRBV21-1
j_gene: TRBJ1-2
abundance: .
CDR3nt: TGTGCCAGCCGAGGGCCCGTGGGCTACACCTTC
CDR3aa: CASRGPVGYTF

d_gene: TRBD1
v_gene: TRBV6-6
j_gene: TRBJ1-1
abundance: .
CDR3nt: TGTGCCAGCAGGGCGGACAGGGCCCTGTTAGGCACTGAAGCTTTCTTT
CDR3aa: CASRADRALLGTEAFF

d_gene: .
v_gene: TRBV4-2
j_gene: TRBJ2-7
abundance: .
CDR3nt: TGTGCCAGCAGTCGATCAGACCGGGGCCTCTACGAGCAGTACTTC
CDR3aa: CASSRSDRGLYEQYF

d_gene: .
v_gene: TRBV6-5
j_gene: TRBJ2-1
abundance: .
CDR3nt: TGTGCCAGCAGCCCGGAAGGGAATTTCTACAATGAGCAGTTCTTC
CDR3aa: CASSPEGNFYNEQFF

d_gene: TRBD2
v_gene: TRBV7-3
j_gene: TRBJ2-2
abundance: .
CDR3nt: TGTGCCAGCAGCCCCACAGCGGGGAGCCGTACCGGGGAGCTGTTTTTT
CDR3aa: CASSPTAGSRTGELFF